This passage covers 7 T cell receptor beta chains from one sample sequenced in a study of immunodeficiency. Repertoires were generated with immunoSEQ multiplex PCR, while TCRdb's copy carries only in-frame clones and drops some. Here the sample spans around 4,300 clones, under 95% being singletons. The specimen sequenced was CD4+ T cells from blood. The receptor set was obtained from a human donor in good health.

The chain is built from TRBV28 and TRBJ2-1; D gene unclear. Trimming cost V 5 bases and J 2 bases, with 13 bases left between them. Looked up from germline, CDR1 is MDHEN and CDR2 is SYDVKM. This CDR3 has 15 amino acids. The CDR3 region is CASSPGGYTYNEQFF. CDR3 coding DNA: TGTGCCAGCAGTCCGGGCGGTTATACCTACAATGAGCAGTTCTTC.

This clone has just a few counts. The chain employs TRBV28 and TRBJ1-1; a possible D gene is TRBD1 (6 bases). Germline V gene sequence: CDR1 MDHEN, CDR2 SYDVKM. This CDR3 spans 15 amino acids. V was trimmed by 7 bases and J by 1 base, leaving 16 bases between them. The CDR3 reads CASTTGGGGNTEAFF. DNA for the CDR3: TGTGCCAGCACCACGGGGGGGGGCGGGAACACTGAAGCTTTCTTT.

This sequence joins TRBV4-2 and TRBJ2-5; 13 nucleotides match TRBD2. The ends lost 4 bases at V and 0 bases at J; junction bases unmatched: 2. The CDR3 spans 16 residues. CDR1 is LGHNA and CDR2 is YNFKEQ in the germline V gene. CDR3 region: CASSPTSGRDQETQYF. The CDR3 nucleotides read TGTGCCAGCAGCCCAACTAGCGGGAGGGACCAAGAGACCCAGTACTTC.

The chain carries TRBV4-1 and TRBJ1-6; 8 nucleotides line up with TRBD1. This CDR3 region has 16 residues. The ends lost 3 bases at V and 7 bases at J; junction bases unmatched: 8. Per germline, CDR1 MGHRA and CDR2 YSYEKL. This CDR3 reads CASSQGDRLGNSPLHF. DNA of the CDR3: TGCGCCAGCAGCCAGGGGGACAGGTTAGGAAATTCACCCCTCCACTTT.

The rearrangement joins TRBV18 to TRBJ1-1; D is undetermined. V shed 6 bases and J shed 0 bases, with 8 bases lying between them. The CDR3 loop spans 13 amino acids. Germline CDR1 reads KGHSH; CDR2 reads LQKENI. The CDR3 DNA follows: TGTGCCAGCTCCCACTCCTTGAACACTGAAGCTTTCTTT. Translated: CASSHSLNTEAFF. The full variable domain, rest sourced from reference TRBV18 and TRBJ1-1, is NAGVMQNPRHLVRRRGQEARLRCSPMKGHSHVYWYRQLPEEGLKFMVYLQKENIIDESGMPKERFSAEFPKEGPSILRIQQVVRGDSAAYFCASSHSLNTEAFFGQGTRLTVV.

V gene TRBV12-3 or TRBV12-4 combines with J gene TRBJ2-1, with TRBD2 identical over 7 bases. J was trimmed by 9 bases and V by 5 bases; bases with no gene match: 7. CDR3 size: 13 residues. The CDR3 nucleotides are TGTGCCAGCAGTGGCCAAATAGCGGGTGAGCAGTTCTTC. Amino acid sequence: CASSGQIAGEQFF.

The chain recombines TRBV7-2 with TRBJ1-1; D uncertain. Germline V gene lookup returns CDR1 SGHTA and CDR2 FQGNSA. V was cut by 5 bases and J by 7 bases, with 20 bases left in between. The CDR3 length is 15 residues. CDR3 region: CASSPRTQTGLEAFF. As DNA, the CDR3 is TGTGCCAGCAGCCCTCGGACCCAAACGGGTCTTGAAGCTTTCTTT.